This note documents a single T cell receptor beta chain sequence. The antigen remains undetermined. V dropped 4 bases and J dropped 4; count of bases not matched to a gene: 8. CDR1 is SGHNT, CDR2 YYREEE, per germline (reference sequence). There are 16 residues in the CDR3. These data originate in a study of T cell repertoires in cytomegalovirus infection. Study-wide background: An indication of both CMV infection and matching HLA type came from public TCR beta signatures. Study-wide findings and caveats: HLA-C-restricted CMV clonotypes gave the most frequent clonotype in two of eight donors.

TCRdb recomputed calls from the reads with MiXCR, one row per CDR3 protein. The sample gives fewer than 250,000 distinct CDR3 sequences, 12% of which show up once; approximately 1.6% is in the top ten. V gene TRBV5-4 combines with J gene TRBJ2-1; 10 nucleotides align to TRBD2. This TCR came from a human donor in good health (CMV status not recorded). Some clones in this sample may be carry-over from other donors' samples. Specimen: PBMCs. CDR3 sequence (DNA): TGTGCCAGCAGCACACCGACTAGCGGGTCTTACAATGAGCAGTTCTTC. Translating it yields CASSTPTSGSYNEQFF.